One sample yielded the 16 T cell receptor beta chains listed below, sequenced in a study of T-cell reconstitution after alpha-beta-depleted transplantation in children. Using unique molecular identifiers, the investigators prepared the TCRbeta library. TCRdb reprocessed the PCR reads with MiXCR, giving one entry per CDR3 protein. This sample has fewer than 1 million distinct CDR3 sequences, with roughly 15% found just once. Material: PBMCs, mostly from graft donor cells, obtained 360 days after TCRalphabeta/CD19-depleted stem cell transplant. These receptors all stem from a male patient aged 5 to 17 who had a stem cell transplant for acute lymphoblastic leukemia, so the T cells may come from the graft donor.

This chain joins TRBV5-6 and TRBJ2-1; 10 bases are a match to TRBD1. Germline V gives CDR1 SGHDT, CDR2 YYEEEE. The CDR3 extends over 15 amino acids. V lost 2 bases, J lost 8 bases, and 7 bases stayed unmatched. The CDR3 DNA follows: TGTGCCAGCAGCTTTTCTGGGACAGGGGTGGATGAGCAGTTCTTC. This codes for CASSFSGTGVDEQFF.

The chain couples TRBV4-1 to TRBJ1-3; no reliable D call. V dropped 1 base and J dropped 0 bases, with 13 bases sitting between them. Germline V gene data show CDR1 as MGHRA and CDR2 as YSYEKL. CDR3 length: 17 residues. The CDR3 DNA reads TGCGCCAGCAGCCAAGGAGGAGGTATGAGCTCTGGAAACACCATATATTTT. Protein product: CASSQGGGMSSGNTIYF.

This chain links TRBV12-3 or TRBV12-4 with TRBJ1-5; D is ambiguous. Trimming removed 7 bases at V and 3 bases at J, with 13 bases between. This CDR3 is 14 amino acids long. The CDR3 reads CASTHGGLNQPQHF. In DNA, the CDR3 is TGTGCCAGCACTCACGGAGGGCTCAATCAGCCCCAGCATTTT.

The chain links TRBV7-9 to TRBJ2-7; 7 bases agree with TRBD1. From germline, CDR1 is SEHNR and CDR2 FQNEAQ (reference sequence). The CDR3 totals 14 residues. After removal of 8 bases from V and 4 bases from J, the junction contained 11 bases not matched to a gene. The CDR3 DNA reads as TGTGCCAGCCTCCACGGGACAGACAAATACGAGCAGTACTTC. Translation: CASLHGTDKYEQYF.

This clonotype was counted many times. The rearrangement links TRBV24-1 to TRBJ2-1; D is ambiguous. Germline CDR1 KGHDR, CDR2 SFDVKD. Between the trimmed V and J ends, which lost 3 bases and 12 bases, there was a span of 14 bases. This CDR3 spans 13 amino acids. In DNA, the CDR3 is TGTGCCACCAGTGATACCGGACCTCTGGGGCAGTTCTTC. It specifies CATSDTGPLGQFF.

This chain joins TRBV4-1 and TRBJ2-7; 7 nucleotides line up with TRBD2. The CDR3 length is 21 residues. From germline, CDR1 is MGHRA and CDR2 YSYEKL. V was clipped by 0 bases and J by 0 bases; unmatched bases: 20. The CDR3 sequence is CASSQDLRKARASGFSYEQYF. The CDR3 DNA follows: TGCGCCAGCAGCCAAGATTTACGGAAGGCTCGGGCTAGCGGATTCTCCTACGAGCAGTACTTC.

This chain links TRBV6-5 with TRBJ2-5; 15 bases are a match to TRBD2. J gave up 4 bases and V 2 bases, and 11 bases lay outside the gene matches. Germline-derived CDR1 and CDR2 are MNHEY and SVGAGI. CDR3 size: 19 residues. CDR3 in amino acids: CASSYNFRTSGRAVETQYF. The CDR3 nucleotides read TGTGCCAGCAGTTACAACTTCCGGACTAGCGGGAGGGCCGTAGAGACCCAGTACTTC.

The rearrangement joins TRBV12-3 or TRBV12-4 to TRBJ2-3, with D possibly TRBD2 on 5 matching bases. The V gene lost 5 bases and the J gene lost 10 bases, with 13 bases spanning the gap. The CDR3 contains 12 residues. CDR3 nucleotides: TGTGCCAGCAGTCCCACGGGATGGTCGCAGTATTTT. Translating it yields CASSPTGWSQYF.

This clonotype was picked up many times. CDR3 residues: CASSYRFREAYEQYF. The DNA for the CDR3 is TGTGCCAGCAGTTACCGGTTCAGGGAGGCGTACGAGCAGTACTTC. The chain couples TRBV6-2 or TRBV6-3 to TRBJ2-7; D is perhaps TRBD2 (6 bases). The CDR3 has 15 amino acids. The V end was cut by 2 bases, the J end by 4 bases, with 15 bases between. Germline V CDR1 and CDR2: MNHEY, SVGEGT.

This clonotype showed up just a few times. V is TRBV5-5 and J is TRBJ1-1, with a possible D match to TRBD1 (6 bases). CDR1 and CDR2 (germline): SGHKS, YYEKEE (reference sequence). The V gene lost 0 bases and the J gene lost 5 bases, with 11 bases spanning the gap. The CDR3 spans 14 residues. CDR3 in amino acids: CASSLVSTGTEAFF. The CDR3 region has the DNA TGTGCCAGCAGCTTGGTCTCAACAGGGACTGAAGCTTTCTTT.

This chain joins TRBV24-1 and TRBJ2-5; the D gene is possibly TRBD1 (5 bases). Trimming removed 3 bases at V and 5 bases at J, with 12 bases between. This CDR3 contains 14 residues. Germline CDR1 reads KGHDR; CDR2 reads SFDVKD. The CDR3 bases are TGTGCCACCAGTGATCCCCAGGGCCTCGAGACCCAGTACTTC. This sequence encodes CATSDPQGLETQYF.

This rearrangement joins TRBV5-1 to TRBJ1-5; D call uncertain. Trimming removed 1 base at V and 2 bases at J, with 7 bases between. The CDR3 extends over 14 amino acids. Germline V gene lookup returns CDR1 SGHRS and CDR2 YFSETQ. CDR3 sequence (DNA): TGCGCCAGCAGCTTGAGCCAGGGCAATCAGCCCCAGCATTTT. The encoded protein is CASSLSQGNQPQHF.

V usage is TRBV19 and J usage is TRBJ1-5; D is possibly TRBD1 (5 bases). From germline, CDR1 is LNHDA and CDR2 SQIVND (reference sequence). CDR3 size: 11 residues. The V end lost 6 bases, the J end lost 7 bases, and 7 bases lay between the germline ends. The CDR3 loop reads CASSDRQPQHF. In DNA form, the CDR3 reads TGTGCCAGTAGCGACAGACAGCCCCAGCATTTT.

The chain combines TRBV20-1 with TRBJ1-5; 7 bases match TRBD1. This CDR3 region has 15 residues. Germline CDR1 is DFQATT and CDR2 is SNEGSKA (reference sequence). Unmatched junction bases numbered 12, after V lost 4 bases and J lost 6 bases. The CDR3 loop reads CSATFDRGLSQPQHF. The CDR3 coding sequence is TGCAGTGCTACCTTTGATAGGGGGCTAAGTCAGCCCCAGCATTTT.

The CDR3 DNA sequence: TGTGCCAGCAGCTCCCAGGGACAGGGGTATGGTTCGCCTTATGCGCAGTATTTT. This sequence encodes CASSSQGQGYGSPYAQYF. The rearrangement joins TRBV11-1 to TRBJ2-3, with TRBD1 identical over 10 bases. The CDR3 is made up of 18 amino acids. The trim removed 4 bases at V and 10 bases at J, leaving 20 bases unmatched. CDR1 and CDR2 (germline): SGHAT, FQDESV (reference sequence).

This clonotype was counted a few times. The V call is TRBV9, the J call TRBJ1-3; 8 bases match TRBD1. The germline CDR1 and CDR2 sequences are SGDLS and YYNGEE. There are 15 residues in the CDR3. With V trimmed by 2 bases and J by 0 bases, 1 base remained unmatched. The DNA for the CDR3 is TGTGCCAGCAGCGTCGGACAGGGCTCTGGAAACACCATATATTTT. This codes for CASSVGQGSGNTIYF.